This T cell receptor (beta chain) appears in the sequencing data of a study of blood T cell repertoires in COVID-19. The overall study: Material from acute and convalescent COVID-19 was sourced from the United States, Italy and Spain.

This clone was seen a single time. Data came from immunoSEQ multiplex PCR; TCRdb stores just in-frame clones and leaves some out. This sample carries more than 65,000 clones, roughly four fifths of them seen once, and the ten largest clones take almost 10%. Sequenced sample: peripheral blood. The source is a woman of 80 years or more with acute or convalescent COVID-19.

CDR3 region: CASSMAPGTGNYGYTF. The CDR3 DNA reads as TGTGCCAGTAGTATGGCTCCGGGGACAGGAAACTATGGCTACACCTTC. The rearrangement links TRBV19 to TRBJ1-2; 8 nucleotides line up with TRBD1. This CDR3 is 16 amino acids long. Germline CDR1 is LNHDA and CDR2 is SQIVND (reference sequence). The J segment lost 2 bases and the V segment lost 3 bases, leaving 8 bases of the junction unmatched.